These 25 T cell receptor beta chains originate from one sample sequenced in a study of blood T cell repertoires in COVID-19. Some clones are missing from TCRdb's copy, which holds only in-frame ones; the method was immunoSEQ multiplex PCR. The sample lists some 67,000 clones, over 75% occurring once. The sequenced sample consisted of peripheral blood. These receptors were obtained from a woman aged 55-70 years with acute or convalescent COVID-19.

This chain joins TRBV4-1 and TRBJ1-1, with D perhaps matching TRBD1 (6 bases). V lost 4 bases and J lost 1, with 16 bases in between. The CDR3 has 16 residues. CDR1 MGHRA and CDR2 YSYEKL come from the germline V gene. The chain's CDR3 is CASSPGTGKGNTEAFF. For the CDR3, the DNA is TGCGCCAGCAGCCCAGGAACAGGGAAAGGGAACACTGAAGCTTTCTTT.

The rearrangement links TRBV28 to TRBJ1-2, with D perhaps matching TRBD1 (6 bases). The length of the CDR3 is 13 residues. Germline CDR1 is MDHEN and CDR2 is SYDVKM. Trimming took 6 bases from V and 5 from J, leaving 13 bases between them. CDR3 bases: TGTGCCAGCAGGAACGACAGGTCTTATGGCTACACCTTC. Translated: CASRNDRSYGYTF.

The V and J genes are TRBV3-1 (or the pseudogene TRBV3-2) and TRBJ2-4; D is ambiguous. V was cut by 8 bases and J by 1 base, with 9 bases left in between. This CDR3 has 13 amino acids. The V gene's germline CDR1 is LGHDT and CDR2 YNNKEL (reference sequence). The CDR3 nucleotides read TGTGCCAGCGGAGACTTGGCCAAAAACATTCAGTACTTC. This codes for CASGDLAKNIQYF.

The chain joins TRBV15 to TRBJ2-3, with 7 bases lining up with TRBD1. The germline CDR1 and CDR2 sequences are LNHNV and YYDKDF (reference sequence). Losses at the gene ends were 4 bases for V and 7 bases for J; bases not matched to a gene: 11. This CDR3 region has 15 residues. CDR3 coding DNA: TGTGCCACCAGCAAGACCGGGACAGTGGGTAATACGCAGTATTTT. The encoded protein is CATSKTGTVGNTQYF.

This rearrangement joins TRBV5-1 to TRBJ2-5, with a possible D match to TRBD1 (6 bases). The CDR3 is 15 amino acids. Germline V gene lookup returns CDR1 SGHRS and CDR2 YFSETQ. Trimming left V 2 bases short and J 5 bases short, with 16 bases between. The CDR3: CASSFQQGRGETQYF. The CDR3 bases are TGCGCCAGCAGCTTCCAACAGGGTCGAGGGGAGACCCAGTACTTC.

This clone came up once. This rearrangement joins TRBV6-5 to TRBJ2-3; 11 nucleotides align to TRBD1. Germline CDR1 MNHEY, CDR2 SVGAGI. The CDR3 consists of 15 residues. Trimming cost V 7 bases and J 4 bases; bases outside gene matches: 7. The CDR3 protein is CASTKDRGLSDTQYF. The CDR3 DNA reads as TGTGCCAGCACCAAGGACAGGGGGCTATCAGATACGCAGTATTTT.

This chain uses TRBV19 with TRBJ2-2; D gene ambiguous. Trimming took off 1 base at V and 0 bases at J, with 6 bases between the two ends. The CDR3 has 15 residues. Germline V gene sequence: CDR1 LNHDA, CDR2 SQIVND (reference sequence). CDR3 region: CASSIVTSNTGELFF. CDR3 bases: TGTGCCAGTAGTATAGTGACTTCGAACACCGGGGAGCTGTTTTTT.

The chain carries TRBV6-2 or TRBV6-3 and TRBJ1-5; 7 bases fit TRBD1. In germline, CDR1 is MNHEY, CDR2 SVGEGT. CDR3 length equals 16 residues. The V gene end was trimmed by 5 bases and the J gene end by 7 bases; junction bases not matched to a gene: 14. This CDR3 reads CASSTLSGGSIQPQHF. In nucleotides, the CDR3 is TGTGCCAGCAGTACCCTCTCAGGGGGTTCTATCCAGCCCCAGCATTTT.

This chain links TRBV19 with TRBJ1-5; D unresolved. Trimming took 3 bases from V and 7 from J, leaving 16 bases between them. The CDR3 extends over 15 amino acids. Germline CDR1 and CDR2: LNHDA and SQIVND (reference sequence). For the CDR3, the DNA is TGTGCCAGTAGTATGATAGTAATGGGAGACCAGCCCCAGCATTTT. This sequence encodes CASSMIVMGDQPQHF. The full variable domain, completed using reference TRBV19 and TRBJ1-5, is DGGITQSPKYLFRKEGQNVTLSCEQNLNHDAMYWYRQDPGQGLRLIYYSQIVNDFQKGDIAEGYSVSREKKESFPLTVTSAQKNPTAFYLCASSMIVMGDQPQHFGDGTRLSIL.

As to this clone: At the DNA level, this CDR3 is encoded by other sequences in the same sample as well. The chain joins TRBV18 to TRBJ2-7; the match to TRBD2 covers 7 bases. Germline V gives CDR1 KGHSH, CDR2 LQKENI. V lost 3 bases, J lost 5 bases, and 4 bases stayed unmatched. This CDR3 region has 13 residues. The CDR3 region is CASSPRAGDEQYV. The CDR3 DNA is TGTGCCAGCTCACCTCGCGCGGGAGACGAGCAGTACGTC.

The gene calls are TRBV6-5 and TRBJ1-3; 7 bases fit TRBD1. Germline V gene lookup returns CDR1 MNHEY and CDR2 SVGAGI. The CDR3 covers 14 residues. The trim removed 4 bases at V and 4 bases at J, leaving 4 bases unmatched. This chain's CDR3 is CASSLQGTGNTIYF. CDR3 nucleotides: TGTGCCAGCAGTTTACAGGGGACAGGAAACACCATATATTTT.

The chain employs TRBV12-2 and TRBJ1-2; TRBD1 is the table's D call, not checked against the DNA. TRBV12-2 is a listed pseudogene. CDR3 size: 13 residues. CDR3 sequence (DNA): TGTGCAAGTCGCTTCCCCCCAGGGTATGGCTACACCTTC. Its protein is CASRFPPGYGYTF.

This rearrangement joins TRBV5-1 to TRBJ1-1; TRBD1 matches at 8 bases. Germline lookup yields CDR1 SGHRS and CDR2 YFSETQ. V lost 0 bases and J lost 6; bases outside the gene matches: 4. CDR3 length: 14 residues. CDR3 coding DNA: TGCGCCAGCAGCTTGGCAGGGGGCAGCTCTGAAGCTTTCTTT. Protein product: CASSLAGGSSEAFF. Full variable domain (outside the CDR3, taken from reference TRBV5-1 and TRBJ1-1): KAGVTQTPRYLIKTRGQQVTLSCSPISGHRSVSWYQQTPGQGLQFLFEYFSETQRNKGNFPGRFSGRQFSNSRSEMNVSTLELGDSALYLCASSLAGGSSEAFFGQGTRLTVV.

The genes are TRBV19 and TRBJ1-4; D uncertain. The CDR3 contains 14 residues. V lost 4 bases and J lost 0, with 6 bases in between. Germline loops: CDR1 LNHDA, CDR2 SQIVND (reference sequence). CDR3 sequence (DNA): TGTGCCAGTAGTAACAAAGCAACTAATGAAAAACTGTTTTTT. Translation: CASSNKATNEKLFF.

V usage is TRBV7-2 and J usage is TRBJ1-1, with D perhaps matching TRBD1 (6 bases). Trimming stripped 5 bases from V and 0 bases from J, with 13 bases between. The CDR3 spans 15 residues. CDR1 is SGHTA and CDR2 is FQGNSA in the germline V gene. DNA of the CDR3: TGTGCCAGCAGCCCAACGCAGGGGCTGAACACTGAAGCTTTCTTT. It translates to CASSPTQGLNTEAFF.

V usage is TRBV7-9 and J usage is TRBJ1-2; D call uncertain. The germline V and J ends were trimmed by 1 base and 7 bases, with 19 bases remaining between them. The CDR3 loop spans 16 amino acids. The V gene's germline CDR1 is SEHNR and CDR2 FQNEAQ (reference sequence). CDR3 in amino acids: CASSLGTINSNLGYTF. Here the CDR3 DNA reads TGTGCCAGCAGCTTAGGAACCATTAACTCTAACCTTGGCTACACCTTC.

This rearrangement joins TRBV12-1 to TRBJ1-6; the DNA was not used to check the table's D call, TRBD1. TRBV12-1 represents a pseudogene. This CDR3 has 21 residues. The CDR3 protein is CASSFLGTNVNRDTGNSPLHF. The DNA for the CDR3 is TGTGCCAGCAGCTTTTTAGGTACGAACGTAAACAGGGACACCGGCAATTCACCCCTCCACTTT.

The chain uses TRBV2 and TRBJ1-1; 8 bases map to TRBD1. V gave up 7 bases and J gave up 6 bases; unmatched junction bases: 10. The CDR3 has 14 amino acids. The germline CDR1 and CDR2 sequences are SNHLY and FYNNEI. CDR3 nucleotide sequence: TGTGCCAGCATCTACGGACAGGGAACCCCTGAAGCTTTCTTT. As protein: CASIYGQGTPEAFF.

The chain carries TRBV6-5 and TRBJ1-6, with D maybe TRBD1 (5 bases). Trimming cost V 3 bases and J 7 bases, with 16 bases left between them. This CDR3 is 16 amino acids long. Germline V gene lookup returns CDR1 MNHEY and CDR2 SVGAGI. CDR3 region: CASSYNGGKRNSPLHF. CDR3 bases: TGTGCCAGCAGTTATAACGGGGGGAAAAGGAATTCACCCCTCCACTTT.

The gene calls are TRBV3-1 (or the pseudogene TRBV3-2) and TRBJ2-7, with D possibly matching TRBD2 (5 bases). Germline V gene data show CDR1 as LGHDT and CDR2 as YNNKEL (reference sequence). Trimming removed 1 base from V and 6 bases from J, with 7 bases in between. The CDR3 length is 12 residues. In DNA, the CDR3 is TGTGCCAGCAGCCAAGGCGGGTCCGAGCAGTACGTC. Translated: CASSQGGSEQYV.

The rearrangement links TRBV29-1 to TRBJ2-5; 11 bases are a match to TRBD2. This CDR3 is 15 amino acids long. CDR1 and CDR2 (germline): SQVTM, ANQGSEA. J lost 2 bases, V lost 6 bases, and 8 bases had no gene match. The CDR3 DNA reads TGCAGCGTGGGGAGACTAGCGGGATTACAAGAGACCCAGTACTTC. Translated: CSVGRLAGLQETQYF. Supplemented by reference TRBV29-1 and TRBJ2-5, the full variable domain reads SAVISQKPSRDICQRGTSLTIQCQVDSQVTMMFWYRQQPGQSLTLIATANQGSEATYESGFVIDKFPISRPNLTFSTLTVSNMSPEDSSIYLCSVGRLAGLQETQYFGPGTRLLVL.

This clone came up a few times. V gene TRBV20-1 combines with J gene TRBJ1-5; D is possibly TRBD1 (6 bases). The length of the CDR3 is 16 residues. Germline values: CDR1 DFQATT, CDR2 SNEGSKA (reference sequence). Trimming left V 3 bases short and J 0 bases short, with 15 bases between. CDR3 region: CSASITGKNSNQPQHF. The CDR3 DNA is TGCAGTGCTAGTATAACAGGGAAGAATAGCAATCAGCCCCAGCATTTT.

V and J are TRBV5-4 and TRBJ2-5, with 13 bases identical to TRBD2. The CDR3 has 16 amino acids. CDR1 is SGHNT and CDR2 is YYREEE in the germline V gene (reference sequence). J gave up 0 bases and V 5 bases, and 4 bases lay outside the gene matches. Written as DNA, the CDR3 is TGTGCCAGCAGATCGGGACTAGCGGGAAACCAAGAGACCCAGTACTTC. Translation gives CASRSGLAGNQETQYF.

The chain uses TRBV25-1 and TRBJ1-6; D call uncertain. The V gene's germline CDR1 is MGHDK and CDR2 SYGVNS. Trimming shortened V by 2 bases and J by 7 bases, and 3 bases separated the two germline ends. This CDR3 spans 12 amino acids. CDR3 sequence: CASSEGNSPLHF. CDR3 nucleotide sequence: TGTGCCAGCAGTGAAGGCAATTCACCCCTCCACTTT. The full variable domain, with the rest looked up from reference TRBV25-1 and TRBJ1-6, is EADIYQTPRYLVIGTGKKITLECSQTMGHDKMYWYQQDPGMELHLIHYSYGVNSTEKGDLSSESTVSRIRTEHFPLTLESARPSHTSQYLCASSEGNSPLHFGNGTRLTVT.

The chain's CDR3 is CSVIQGAGTEAFF. CDR3 nucleotide sequence: TGCAGCGTGATTCAGGGGGCAGGCACTGAAGCTTTCTTT. The chain carries TRBV29-1 and TRBJ1-1; 8 positions match TRBD1. The CDR3 extends over 13 amino acids. Trimming cost V 6 bases and J 4 bases; bases outside gene matches: 7. Germline values: CDR1 SQVTM, CDR2 ANQGSEA.